This T cell receptor beta chain was found in a study of blood T cell repertoires in COVID-19. At the level of the study: Material from acute and convalescent COVID-19 was sourced from the United States, Italy and Spain.

This clone was found once. This CDR3 has 15 residues. Trimming at V came to 4 bases and at J to 5 bases, leaving 7 bases not matched to a gene. Germline CDR1 is MGHRA and CDR2 is YSYEKL. Study processing details: Quantification of nucleated cells was approximated via reference gene primer amplification. Here immunoSEQ multiplex PCR was the method, and the copy in TCRdb shows in-frame clones only, minus some. The DNA was the basis for D and trimming; V, J and clone size are from that table. The table includes a few hundred thousand clones, under 90% detected once. In terms of age and location, participants ranged from roughly 18 to 90 years and lived in about two dozen US areas.

The sequenced sample was PBMCs or T cells enriched from blood (not recorded which). The chain employs TRBV4-1 and TRBJ1-1; 10 nucleotides align to TRBD1. This receptor was taken from a woman in her fifties or sixties who had been exposed to COVID-19. In DNA, the CDR3 is TGCGCCAGCAGCCGCACGACAGGGGGCAATACTGAAGCTTTCTTT. Its protein product is CASSRTTGGNTEAFF.